These T cell receptor beta chains were read from a single sample in a study of T cell changes during pregnancy in multiple sclerosis. Using immunoSEQ multiplex PCR, the repertoire was profiled, and TCRdb retains in-frame clones only, with some absent. The table shows about 60,000 clones, with approximately 93% occurring only once. This specimen consisted of peripheral blood, obtained after pregnancy. These receptors were taken from a female donor with multiple sclerosis, enrolled in a pregnancy study. The CDR3 runs from the conserved cysteine through the conserved F or W. Fields, in order: J gene, V gene, D gene, clone size, CDR3 length, CDR3 DNA, CDR3 protein. The D gene is left open where the match is weak. A row's size may be missing; if present it is once, few, many or a size class.

TRBJ1-2 TRBV30 NA NA 17 TGTGCCTGGAGTGATACGGGGTCCAGCACAATTAACTATGGCTACACCTTC CAWSDTGSSTINYGYTF
TRBJ1-5 TRBV28 NA NA 12 TGTGCCAGCAGCATCAGGGTTCAGCCCCAGCATTTT CASSIRVQPQHF
TRBJ1-3 TRBV7-2 NA NA 15 TGTGCCAGCAGCTTCACAGGGTTCTCTGGAAACACCATATATTTT CASSFTGFSGNTIYF
TRBJ2-3 TRBV28 NA NA 14 TGTGCCAGCAGTTTTTTCCTGGGGCCAGATACGCAGTATTTT CASSFFLGPDTQYF
TRBJ1-1 TRBV19 NA NA 15 TGTGCCAGTCGTTCGGTCGCAGGGCGTCGAACTGAAGCTTTCTTT CASRSVAGRRTEAFF
TRBJ2-1 TRBV19 NA NA 13 TGTGCCAGTAGTATGATTAGCTACGATGAGCAGTTCTTC CASSMISYDEQFF
TRBJ2-7 TRBV5-1 NA NA 15 TGCGCCAGCAGCTTAATTAGGGACTCTTCCCACGAGCAGTACTTC CASSLIRDSSHEQYF
TRBJ2-7 TRBV7-9 NA NA 14 TGTGCCAGCAGCTTAGCGACAAGTTTCTACGAGCAGTACTTC CASSLATSFYEQYF
TRBJ2-2 TRBV19 NA many 14 TGTGCCAGTAGGAGCACAGGGGGGGCCGGGGAGCTGTTTTTT CASRSTGGAGELFF
TRBJ1-2 TRBV6-1 NA NA 14 TGTGCCAGCAGTGAAGCGGTGCGGTCGTACGGCTACACCTTC CASSEAVRSYGYTF
TRBJ2-1 TRBV19 TRBD2 NA 16 TGTGCCAGTAAGGAACTAGCGGGAGAGACCTACAATGAGCAGTTCTTC CASKELAGETYNEQFF
TRBJ2-3 TRBV6-5 NA NA 12 TGTGCCAGCAGAACAGGGATAGATACGCAGTATTTT CASRTGIDTQYF
TRBJ2-7 TRBV5-1 NA NA 12 TGCGCCAGCAGCCCGGGATCGGACGAGCAGTACTTC CASSPGSDEQYF
TRBJ1-5 TRBV28 TRBD1 NA 16 TGTGCCAGCAGAACTCAGGGGGCCTCGGATAATCAGCCCCAGCATTTT CASRTQGASDNQPQHF
TRBJ1-2 TRBV27 TRBD1 NA 15 TGTGCCAGCAGTGCCCCGGGACAGGGGATCTATGGCTACACCTTC CASSAPGQGIYGYTF
TRBJ2-1 TRBV18 TRBD2 once 20 TGTGCCAGCTCACCCCTTAGCGGGAGTGGGCACTGGAGCTCCTACAATGAGCAGTTCTTC CASSPLSGSGHWSSYNEQFF
TRBJ2-4 TRBV6-5 TRBD2 once 14 TGTGCCAGCCGAGGTAGCGGGAGTACAAACATTCAGTACTTC CASRGSGSTNIQYF
TRBJ1-2 TRBV10-1 TRBD1 NA 14 TGCGCCAGCGGGGGACAGGGCACCCACTATGGCTACACCTTC CASGGQGTHYGYTF
TRBJ2-6 TRBV2 NA NA 20 TGTGCCAGCAGTCGACAGTGGGTTGGAAGTCCAAACTCTGGGGCCAACGTCCTGACTTTC CASSRQWVGSPNSGANVLTF
TRBJ1-1 TRBV6-5 TRBD1 NA 15 TGTGCCAGCAGTTACCTGGCAGGGGGGAACACTGAAGCTTTCTTT CASSYLAGGNTEAFF
TRBJ1-3 TRBV7-2 NA once 13 TGTGCCAGCAGCTCCGGTACTGGAAACACCATATATTTT CASSSGTGNTIYF
TRBJ1-3 TRBV19 TRBD1 once 19 TGTGCCAGTAGTATAGATCGGGACAGGACCACTGACTCTGGAAACACCATATATTTT CASSIDRDRTTDSGNTIYF